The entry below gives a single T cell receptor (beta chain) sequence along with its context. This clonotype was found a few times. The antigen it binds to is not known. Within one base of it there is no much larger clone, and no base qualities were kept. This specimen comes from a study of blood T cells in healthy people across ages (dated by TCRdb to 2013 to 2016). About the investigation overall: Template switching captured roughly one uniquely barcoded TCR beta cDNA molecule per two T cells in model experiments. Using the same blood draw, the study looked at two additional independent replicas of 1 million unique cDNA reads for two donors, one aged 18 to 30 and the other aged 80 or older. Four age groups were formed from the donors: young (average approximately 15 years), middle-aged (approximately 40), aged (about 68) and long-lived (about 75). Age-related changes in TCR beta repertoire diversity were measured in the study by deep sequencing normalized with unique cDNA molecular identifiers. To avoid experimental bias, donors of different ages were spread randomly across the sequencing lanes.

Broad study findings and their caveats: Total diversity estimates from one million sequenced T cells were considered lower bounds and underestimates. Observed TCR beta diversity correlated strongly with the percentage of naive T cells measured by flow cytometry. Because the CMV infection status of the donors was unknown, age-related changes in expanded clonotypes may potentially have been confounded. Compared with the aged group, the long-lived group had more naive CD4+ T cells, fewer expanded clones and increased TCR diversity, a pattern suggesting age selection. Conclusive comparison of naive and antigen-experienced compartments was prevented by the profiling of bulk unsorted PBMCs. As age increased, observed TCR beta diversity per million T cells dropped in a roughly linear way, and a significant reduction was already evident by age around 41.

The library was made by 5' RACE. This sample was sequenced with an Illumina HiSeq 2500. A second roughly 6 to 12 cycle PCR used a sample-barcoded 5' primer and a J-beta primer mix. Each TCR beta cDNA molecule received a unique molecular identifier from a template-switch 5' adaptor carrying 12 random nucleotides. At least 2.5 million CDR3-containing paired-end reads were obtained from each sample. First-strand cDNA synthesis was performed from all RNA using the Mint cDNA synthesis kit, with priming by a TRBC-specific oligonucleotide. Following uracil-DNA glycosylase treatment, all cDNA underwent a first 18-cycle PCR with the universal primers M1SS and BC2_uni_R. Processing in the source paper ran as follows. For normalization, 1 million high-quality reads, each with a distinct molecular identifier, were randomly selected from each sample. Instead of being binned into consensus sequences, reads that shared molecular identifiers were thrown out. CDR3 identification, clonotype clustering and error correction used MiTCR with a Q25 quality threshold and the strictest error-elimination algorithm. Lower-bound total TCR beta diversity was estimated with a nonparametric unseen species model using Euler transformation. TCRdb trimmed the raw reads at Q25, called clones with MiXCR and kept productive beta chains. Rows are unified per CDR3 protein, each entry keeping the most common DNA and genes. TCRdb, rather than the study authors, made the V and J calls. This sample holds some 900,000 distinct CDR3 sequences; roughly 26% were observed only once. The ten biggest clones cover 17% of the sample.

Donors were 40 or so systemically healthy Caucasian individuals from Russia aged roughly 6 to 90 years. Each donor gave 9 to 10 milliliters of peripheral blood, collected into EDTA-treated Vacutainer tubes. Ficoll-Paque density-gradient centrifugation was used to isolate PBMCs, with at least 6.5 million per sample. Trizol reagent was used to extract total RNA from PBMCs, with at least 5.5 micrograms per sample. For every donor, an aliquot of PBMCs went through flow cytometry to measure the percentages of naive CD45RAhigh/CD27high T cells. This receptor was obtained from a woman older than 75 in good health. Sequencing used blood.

The CDR3 sequence is CASGRGQGMETQFF. The DNA reads as follows: TGTGCCAGTGGCCGGGGACAGGGGATGGAGACCCAGTTCTTC. This chain is built from TRBV2 and TRBJ2-1, and 10 junctional nucleotides match TRBD1. V is cut back by 9 bases and J by 13 bases, with 15 bases in the junction unmatched. The germline V gene provides CDR1 SNHLY and CDR2 FYNNEI. From cysteine to phenylalanine, the CDR3 is 14 amino acids long. Just CDR3 DNA is preserved here, 42 bases in frame from base 1.